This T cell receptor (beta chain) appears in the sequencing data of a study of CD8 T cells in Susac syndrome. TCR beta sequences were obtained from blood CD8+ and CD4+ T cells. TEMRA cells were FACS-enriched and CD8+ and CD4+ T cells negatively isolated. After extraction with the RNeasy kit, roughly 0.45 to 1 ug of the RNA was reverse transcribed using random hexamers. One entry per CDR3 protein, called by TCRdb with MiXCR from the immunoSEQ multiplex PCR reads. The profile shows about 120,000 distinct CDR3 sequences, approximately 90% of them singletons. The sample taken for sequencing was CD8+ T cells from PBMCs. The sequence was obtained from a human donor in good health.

CDR3 protein: CASSFPRSYGYTF. CDR3 in DNA: TGTGCCAGCAGTTTTCCCCGCAGTTATGGCTACACCTTC. V and J are TRBV12-3 or TRBV12-4 and TRBJ1-2; D unresolved. The CDR3 is 13 residues long. Trimming stripped 3 bases from V and 5 bases from J, with 10 bases between.